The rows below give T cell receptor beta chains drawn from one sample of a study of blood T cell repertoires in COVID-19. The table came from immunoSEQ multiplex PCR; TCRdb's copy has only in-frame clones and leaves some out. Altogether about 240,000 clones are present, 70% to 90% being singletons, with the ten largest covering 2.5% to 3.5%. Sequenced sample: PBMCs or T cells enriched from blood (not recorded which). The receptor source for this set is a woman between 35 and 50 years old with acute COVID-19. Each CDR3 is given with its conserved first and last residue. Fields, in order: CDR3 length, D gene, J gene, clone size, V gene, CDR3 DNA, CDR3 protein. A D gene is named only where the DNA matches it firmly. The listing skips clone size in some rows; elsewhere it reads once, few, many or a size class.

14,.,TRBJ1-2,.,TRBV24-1,TGTGCCACCAGCGGCCGGGACACCCCGGACGGCTACACCTTC,CATSGRDTPDGYTF
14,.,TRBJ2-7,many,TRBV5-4,TGTGCCAGCAGCTTGGACGGGGGGCGGAACGAGCAGTACTTC,CASSLDGGRNEQYF
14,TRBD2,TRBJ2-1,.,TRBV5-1,TGCGCCAGCAGGTTAGCGGGACACAACAATGAGCAGTTCTTC,CASRLAGHNNEQFF
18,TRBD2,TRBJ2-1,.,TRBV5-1,TGCGCCAGCAGCTTGGAGCCGCGAGCGGGAGTATCCTACAATGAGCAGTTCTTC,CASSLEPRAGVSYNEQFF
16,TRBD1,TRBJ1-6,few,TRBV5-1,TGCGCCAGCAGCCGAGGACAGGGAAGGTCGGATTCACCCCTCCACTTT,CASSRGQGRSDSPLHF
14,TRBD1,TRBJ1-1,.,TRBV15,TGTGCCACCAGCAGGGGACAGGGTGGCACTGAAGCTTTCTTT,CATSRGQGGTEAFF
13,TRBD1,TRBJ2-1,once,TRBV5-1,TGCGCCAGCAGCGACGGACAGGGACGTGAGCAGTTCTTC,CASSDGQGREQFF
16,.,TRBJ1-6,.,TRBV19,TGTGCCAGTAGCCTCCTTGCGAGCTCCTATAATTCACCCCTCCACTTT,CASSLLASSYNSPLHF
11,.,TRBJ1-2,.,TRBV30,TGTGCCTGGATTCAGGGTAGTGGCTACACCTTC,CAWIQGSGYTF
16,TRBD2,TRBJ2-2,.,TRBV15,TGTGCCACCAGCCGTCGACTAGCGGGAGCTGGCGGGGAGCTGTTTTTT,CATSRRLAGAGGELFF
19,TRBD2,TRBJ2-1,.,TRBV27,TGTGCCAGCAGTTTATCCACAAAAATACGGGACTACAATATCAATGAGCAGTTCTTC,CASSLSTKIRDYNINEQFF